The 13 T cell receptor beta chains given below trace back to one sample, sequenced in a study of blood T cell repertoires in COVID-19. The method was immunoSEQ multiplex PCR; TCRdb's version includes in-frame clones alone and lacks a portion of them. The sample records about 200,000 clones, approximately 90% being singletons. The sequenced sample was peripheral blood. The source is a man in his 60s who had recovered from COVID-19.

The rearrangement uses TRBV27 and TRBJ1-2, with D hard to call. Germline V lookup: CDR1 MNHEY, CDR2 SMNVEV (reference sequence). The CDR3 totals 11 residues. The ends were cut back, 6 bases at V and 7 bases at J, with 9 bases in the middle. CDR3 nucleotides: TGTGCCAGCAGGGGCCCCAGTGGCTACACCTTC. Its translation is CASRGPSGYTF.

This sequence joins TRBV30 and TRBJ1-2; 8 positions match TRBD1. V shed 1 base and J 7 bases; nucleotides not matched to a gene: 5. This CDR3 has 13 amino acids. In germline, CDR1 is GTSNPN, CDR2 SVGIG (reference sequence). The CDR3 region has the DNA TGTGCCTGGAGTGACAGGGGGATAAGTGGCTACACCTTC. As protein: CAWSDRGISGYTF. Complete variable domain (other parts from reference TRBV30 and TRBJ1-2): SQTIHQWPATLVQPVGSPLSLECTVEGTSNPNLYWYRQAAGRGLQLLFYSVGIGQISSEVPQNLSASRPQDRQFILSSKKLLLSDSGFYLCAWSDRGISGYTFGSGTRLTVV.

The chain combines TRBV3-1 (or the pseudogene TRBV3-2) with TRBJ2-3; D may be TRBD1 (8 bases). Trimming pared 6 bases from V and 6 bases from J, leaving 19 bases between. Germline CDR1 is LGHDT and CDR2 is YNNKEL (reference sequence). The CDR3 spans 15 residues. As DNA, the CDR3 is TGTGCCAGCAGTAAAACAGGGGGGGTTACGGATACGCAGTATTTT. Translated, it gives CASSKTGGVTDTQYF.

This rearrangement joins TRBV30 to TRBJ1-1, with TRBD1 matching 9 bases. J was trimmed by 4 bases and V by 5 bases; bases with no gene match: 11. Germline V CDR1 and CDR2: GTSNPN, SVGIG (reference sequence). There are 15 residues in the CDR3. The CDR3 coding sequence is TGTGCCTGGGCGACAGGGGGTAGTGTGGGCACTGAAGCTTTCTTT. This codes for CAWATGGSVGTEAFF.

The chain is built from TRBV28 and TRBJ2-2, with TRBD2 matching over 11 bases. Germline lookup yields CDR1 MDHEN and CDR2 SYDVKM. With V trimmed by 1 base and J by 4 bases, 2 bases remained unmatched. The CDR3 totals 16 residues. The CDR3 coding sequence is TGTGCCAGCAGTTTATTAGCGGGAGGGCCCACCGGGGAGCTGTTTTTT. This codes for CASSLLAGGPTGELFF.

This clone showed up many times. The V gene is TRBV27, the J gene TRBJ1-1; 9 bases are a match to TRBD1. The CDR3 consists of 15 residues. V shed 6 bases, J shed 5 bases, and the junction held 10 bases outside the gene matches. In germline, CDR1 is MNHEY, CDR2 SMNVEV (reference sequence). CDR3: CASSPGQGRRTEAFF. In DNA, the CDR3 is TGTGCCAGCAGCCCCGGACAGGGGCGGAGGACTGAAGCTTTCTTT.

This clone was found many times. This chain connects TRBV27 to TRBJ1-3; D gene uncertain. V was cut by 4 bases and J by 3 bases, with 13 bases left in between. CDR1 is MNHEY and CDR2 is SMNVEV in the germline V gene (reference sequence). The CDR3 is made up of 15 amino acids. DNA of the CDR3: TGTGCCAGCAGTTCCCCGGGAAGAGGTGGAAACACCATATATTTT. Protein product: CASSSPGRGGNTIYF.

V and J are TRBV24-1 and TRBJ2-3; tentative D call: TRBD2 (5 bases). V lost 5 bases and J 2 bases, leaving 19 bases between the germline ends. The CDR3 length is 17 residues. From germline, CDR1 is KGHDR and CDR2 SFDVKD. The CDR3 sequence is CATSVDDKPGNTDTQYF. The CDR3 nucleotides read TGTGCCACCAGTGTTGACGACAAACCCGGGAACACAGATACGCAGTATTTT.

The genes are TRBV24-1 and TRBJ2-5, with 10 bases matching TRBD2. The CDR3 contains 15 residues. Germline CDR1 reads KGHDR; CDR2 reads SFDVKD. J was trimmed by 1 base and V by 7 bases; bases with no gene match: 5. The CDR3, as DNA: TGTGCCACCAGGACAACTAGCGGGGCCCAAGAGACCCAGTACTTC. It encodes CATRTTSGAQETQYF.

This chain links TRBV7-8 with TRBJ2-1; 7 bases agree with TRBD2. Germline trimming cut 2 bases from V and 0 bases from J; bases unmatched to any gene: 7. The CDR3 consists of 17 residues. CDR1 and CDR2 from the germline V gene are SGHVS and FQNEAQ. The CDR3 DNA follows: TGTGCCAGCAGCTTAATCGCGGGGGACTACTCCTACAATGAGCAGTTCTTC. Its protein product is CASSLIAGDYSYNEQFF.

V usage is TRBV13 and J usage is TRBJ1-4; 8 bases are shared with TRBD1. Unmatched junction bases numbered 9, after V lost 5 bases and J lost 7 bases. CDR1 PRHDT and CDR2 FYEKMQ come from the germline V gene (reference sequence). This CDR3 has 15 amino acids. The CDR3 loop is CASSPAGTGVEKLFF. CDR3 coding DNA: TGTGCCAGCAGCCCAGCCGGGACAGGAGTTGAAAAACTGTTTTTT.

The chain couples TRBV11-2 to TRBJ1-4, with TRBD1 matching 8 bases. CDR1 and CDR2 (germline): SGHAT, FQNNGV. V shed 1 base, J shed 2 bases, and the junction held 3 bases outside the gene matches. There are 16 residues in the CDR3. CDR3: CASSLATGETNEKLFF. CDR3 sequence (DNA): TGTGCCAGCAGCTTAGCGACAGGGGAGACTAATGAAAAACTGTTTTTT.

This clone appeared a single time. The chain joins TRBV14 to TRBJ1-1; 9 bases are shared with TRBD1. After removal of 4 bases from V and 5 bases from J, the junction contained 5 bases not matched to a gene. Per the germline V gene, CDR1 is SGHDN and CDR2 is FVKESK. This CDR3 is 14 amino acids long. The chain's CDR3 is CASSLGQGRTEAFF. CDR3 DNA sequence: TGTGCCAGCAGCCTAGGACAGGGGAGGACTGAAGCTTTCTTT.